The rows below give T cell receptor beta chains drawn from one sample of a study of siplizumab effects on memory and regulatory T cells. Here immunoSEQ multiplex PCR was the method, and the copy in TCRdb shows in-frame clones only, minus some. The table includes 60,000 or so clones, 80% to 95% detected once. Sequenced material: CD8+ T cells sorted from blood. The receptors were sampled from a human donor in good health. Both conserved end residues are part of each CDR3. The D gene is left open where the match is weak. Size is omitted from some rows. Given values are once, few, many or a class for expanded clones.

J | length | size | V | D | DNA | CDR3
TRBJ2-3 | 15 | - | TRBV23-1 | - | TGCGCCAGCAGTCAATCGCGGGGAAACACAGATACGCAGTATTTT | CASSQSRGNTDTQYF
TRBJ1-2 | 15 | - | TRBV9 | - | TGTGCCAGCAGCGTAGGTGGGATGTCTGGGGGTGGCTACACCTTC | CASSVGGMSGGGYTF
TRBJ2-2 | 12 | - | TRBV10-3 | - | TGTGCCATCAGGGGTGGCGCCTGGGAGCTGTTTTTT | CAIRGGAWELFF
TRBJ2-1 | 14 | - | TRBV19 | - | TGTGCCAGTAGTATAGGAAGCGGAGAGTTTGACCAGTTCTTC | CASSIGSGEFDQFF
TRBJ2-7 | 11 | - | TRBV6-5 | TRBD1 | TGTGCCAGTTCAGGGGGTTACGAGCAGTACTTC | CASSGGYEQYF
TRBJ2-3 | 14 | - | TRBV11-1 | TRBD2 | TGTGCCAGCAGCATTAGCGGGAGAATAGATACGCAGTATTTT | CASSISGRIDTQYF
TRBJ2-1 | 15 | - | TRBV6-5 | TRBD2 | TGTGCCAGCATCGAAACTAGCGGAATCTACAATGAGCAGTTCTTC | CASIETSGIYNEQFF
TRBJ2-7 | 13 | few | TRBV30 | - | TGTGCCGGGGATCCCGACGGTCCCTACGAGCAGTACTTC | CAGDPDGPYEQYF
TRBJ2-7 | 15 | - | TRBV27 | TRBD2 | TGTGCCAGCAGTCCAAGCGGGGCGAGCACCTACGAGCAGTACTTC | CASSPSGASTYEQYF
TRBJ2-1 | 11 | - | TRBV27 | - | TGTGCCAGCAGTTCACGCGGAGAGCAGTTCTTC | CASSSRGEQFF
TRBJ2-3 | 17 | - | TRBV9 | TRBD2 | TGTGCCAGCAGCGTAGGGACGCGACTAGCGGGCACAGATACGCAGTATTTT | CASSVGTRLAGTDTQYF
TRBJ2-3 | 12 | - | TRBV7-6 | - | TGTGCCAGCAGCTCCGGTTCAGATACGCAGTATTTT | CASSSGSDTQYF
TRBJ1-1 | 14 | few | TRBV28 | TRBD1 | TGTGCCAGCCTACCCCCCGGGACAGGGGGCGAAGCTTTCTTT | CASLPPGTGGEAFF
TRBJ1-2 | 11 | - | TRBV9 | - | TGTGCCAGCAGCGGCCTGTATGGCTACACCTTC | CASSGLYGYTF
TRBJ2-7 | 14 | - | TRBV13 | TRBD1 | TGTGCCAGCAGCTTAGTCGGGACAGGCCGCGAGCAGTACTTC | CASSLVGTGREQYF
TRBJ2-7 | 14 | - | TRBV11-2 | - | TGTGCCAGCAGCTTAGTAGGGCCCCACTACGAGCAGTACTTC | CASSLVGPHYEQYF
TRBJ2-7 | 18 | - | TRBV18 | TRBD1 | TGTGCCAGCTCACCAAGTACTTTTGCCGGGACAGGGGACTACGAGCAGTACTTC | CASSPSTFAGTGDYEQYF
TRBJ2-2 | 14 | - | TRBV27 | - | TGTGCCAGCAGTACCGGTGATAACACCGGGGAGCTGTTTTTT | CASSTGDNTGELFF